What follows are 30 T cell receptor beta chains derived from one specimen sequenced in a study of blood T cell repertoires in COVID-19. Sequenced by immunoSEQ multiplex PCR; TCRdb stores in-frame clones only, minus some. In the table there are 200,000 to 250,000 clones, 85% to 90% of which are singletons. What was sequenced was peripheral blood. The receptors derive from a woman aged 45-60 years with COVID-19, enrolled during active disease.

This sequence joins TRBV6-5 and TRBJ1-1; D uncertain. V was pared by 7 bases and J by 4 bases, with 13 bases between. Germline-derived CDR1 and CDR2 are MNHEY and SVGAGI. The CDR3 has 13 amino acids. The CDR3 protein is CASKITRTTEAFF. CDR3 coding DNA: TGTGCCAGCAAAATAACTAGGACCACTGAAGCTTTCTTT.

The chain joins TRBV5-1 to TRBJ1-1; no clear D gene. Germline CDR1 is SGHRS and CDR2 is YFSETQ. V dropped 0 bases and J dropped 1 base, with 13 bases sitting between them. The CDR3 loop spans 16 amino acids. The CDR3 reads CASSLDAGIGNTEAFF. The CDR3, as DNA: TGCGCCAGCAGCTTGGATGCGGGGATTGGGAACACTGAAGCTTTCTTT.

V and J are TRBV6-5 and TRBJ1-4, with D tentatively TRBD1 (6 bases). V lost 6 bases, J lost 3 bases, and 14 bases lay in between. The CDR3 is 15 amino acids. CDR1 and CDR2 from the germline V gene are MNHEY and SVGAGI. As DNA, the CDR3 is TGTGCCAGCAGGAAGCAGACAGGAGCTAATGAAAAACTGTTTTTT. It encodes CASRKQTGANEKLFF.

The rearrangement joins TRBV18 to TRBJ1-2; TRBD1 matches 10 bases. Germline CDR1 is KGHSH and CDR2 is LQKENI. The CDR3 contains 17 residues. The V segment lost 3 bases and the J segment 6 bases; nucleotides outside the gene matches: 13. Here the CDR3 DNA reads TGTGCCAGCTCACCCCGAGAGGACAGGGGGTTGCTTGATGGCTACACCTTC. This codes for CASSPREDRGLLDGYTF.

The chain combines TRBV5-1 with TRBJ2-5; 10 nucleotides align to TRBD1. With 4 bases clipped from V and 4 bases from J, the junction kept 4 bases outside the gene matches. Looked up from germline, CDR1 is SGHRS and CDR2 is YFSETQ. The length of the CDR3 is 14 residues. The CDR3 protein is CASSPTGGAETQYF. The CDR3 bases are TGCGCCAGCAGCCCGACAGGGGGCGCAGAGACCCAGTACTTC. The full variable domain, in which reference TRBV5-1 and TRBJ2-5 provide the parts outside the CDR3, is KAGVTQTPRYLIKTRGQQVTLSCSPISGHRSVSWYQQTPGQGLQFLFEYFSETQRNKGNFPGRFSGRQFSNSRSEMNVSTLELGDSALYLCASSPTGGAETQYFGPGTRLLVL.

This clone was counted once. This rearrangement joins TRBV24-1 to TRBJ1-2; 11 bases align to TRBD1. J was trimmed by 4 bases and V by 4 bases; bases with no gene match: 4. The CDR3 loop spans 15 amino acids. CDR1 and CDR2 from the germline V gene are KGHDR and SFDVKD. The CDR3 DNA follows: TGTGCCACCAGTGACGCCGGGACAGGGGGCTATGGCTACACCTTC. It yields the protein CATSDAGTGGYGYTF.

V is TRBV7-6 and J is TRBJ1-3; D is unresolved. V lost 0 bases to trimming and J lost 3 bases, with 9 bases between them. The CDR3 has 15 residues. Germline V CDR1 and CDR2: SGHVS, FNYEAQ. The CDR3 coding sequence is TGTGCCAGCAGCTTAGCGGCGGTACTTGGAAACACCATATATTTT. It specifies CASSLAAVLGNTIYF.

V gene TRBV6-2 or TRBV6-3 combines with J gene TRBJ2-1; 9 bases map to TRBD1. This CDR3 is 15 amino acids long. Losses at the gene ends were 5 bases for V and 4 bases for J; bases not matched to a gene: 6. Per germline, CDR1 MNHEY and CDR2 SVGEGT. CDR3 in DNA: TGTGCCAGCAGTGGCGGGACAGGGAAATACAATGAGCAGTTCTTC. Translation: CASSGGTGKYNEQFF.

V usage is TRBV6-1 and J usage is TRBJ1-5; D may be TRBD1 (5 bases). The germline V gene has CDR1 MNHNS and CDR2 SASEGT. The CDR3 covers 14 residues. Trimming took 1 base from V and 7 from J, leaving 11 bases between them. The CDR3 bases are TGTGCCAGCAGTGAAGAGCAGGGAGGCCAGCCCCAGCATTTT. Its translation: CASSEEQGGQPQHF.

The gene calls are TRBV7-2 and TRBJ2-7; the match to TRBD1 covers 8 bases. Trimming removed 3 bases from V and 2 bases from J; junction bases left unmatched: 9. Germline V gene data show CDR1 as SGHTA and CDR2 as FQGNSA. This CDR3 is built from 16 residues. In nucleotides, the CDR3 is TGTGCCAGCAGCTTTCCGGTGACAGGGGACACCTACGAGCAGTACTTC. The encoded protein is CASSFPVTGDTYEQYF.

CDR3 DNA sequence: TGTGCCAGCAGTCCCTCTCGACAGGGTTTGTTCGCTTTCTTT. Residues: CASSPSRQGLFAFF. The V gene is TRBV25-1, the J gene TRBJ1-1; 7 bases align to TRBD1. J gave up 11 bases and V 5 bases, and 14 bases lay outside the gene matches. Germline-derived CDR1 and CDR2 are MGHDK and SYGVNS. The CDR3 length is 14 residues.

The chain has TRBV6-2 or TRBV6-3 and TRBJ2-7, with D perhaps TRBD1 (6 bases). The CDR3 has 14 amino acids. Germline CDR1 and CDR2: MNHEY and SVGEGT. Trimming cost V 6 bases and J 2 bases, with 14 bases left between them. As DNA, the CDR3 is TGTGCCAGCAGCGACGGACAGCAACCCTACGAGCAGTACTTC. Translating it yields CASSDGQQPYEQYF.

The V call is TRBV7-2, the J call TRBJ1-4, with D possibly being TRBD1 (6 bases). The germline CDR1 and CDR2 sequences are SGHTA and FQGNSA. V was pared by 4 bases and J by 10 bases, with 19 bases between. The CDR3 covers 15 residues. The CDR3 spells CASSSPGWAQGKLFF. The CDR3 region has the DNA TGTGCCAGCAGCTCCCCCGGCTGGGCACAGGGAAAACTGTTTTTT. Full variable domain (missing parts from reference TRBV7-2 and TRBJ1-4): GAGVSQSPSNKVTEKGKDVELRCDPISGHTALYWYRQSLGQGLEFLIYFQGNSAPDKSGLPSDRFSAERTGGSVSTLTIQRTQQEDSAVYLCASSSPGWAQGKLFFGSGTQLSVL.

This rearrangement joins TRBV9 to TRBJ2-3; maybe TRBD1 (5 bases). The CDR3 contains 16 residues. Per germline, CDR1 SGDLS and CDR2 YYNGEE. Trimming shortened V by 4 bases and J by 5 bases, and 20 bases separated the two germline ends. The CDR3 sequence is CASSKDSLSQGDTQYF. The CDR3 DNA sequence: TGTGCCAGCAGCAAAGACTCCCTATCCCAGGGAGATACGCAGTATTTT.

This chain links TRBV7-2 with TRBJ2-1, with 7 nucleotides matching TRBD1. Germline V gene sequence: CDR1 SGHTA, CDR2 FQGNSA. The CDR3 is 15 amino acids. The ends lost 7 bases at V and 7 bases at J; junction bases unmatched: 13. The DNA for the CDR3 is TGTGCCAGCACCGTGATTAGGGGGCCGTTTAATGAGCAGTTCTTC. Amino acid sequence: CASTVIRGPFNEQFF.

This CDR3 is CASSLYGTEAFF. CDR3 DNA sequence: TGCGCCAGCAGCTTGTACGGGACTGAAGCTTTCTTT. This chain uses TRBV5-1 with TRBJ1-1, with D hard to call. Per the germline V gene, CDR1 is SGHRS and CDR2 is YFSETQ. The CDR3 consists of 12 residues. V lost 1 base to trimming and J lost 5 bases, with 6 bases between them.

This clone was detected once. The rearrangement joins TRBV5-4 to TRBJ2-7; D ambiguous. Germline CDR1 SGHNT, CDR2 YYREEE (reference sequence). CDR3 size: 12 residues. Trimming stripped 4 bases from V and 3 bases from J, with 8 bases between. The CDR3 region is CASSADNYEQYF. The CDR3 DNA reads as TGTGCCAGCAGCGCAGACAACTACGAGCAGTACTTC.

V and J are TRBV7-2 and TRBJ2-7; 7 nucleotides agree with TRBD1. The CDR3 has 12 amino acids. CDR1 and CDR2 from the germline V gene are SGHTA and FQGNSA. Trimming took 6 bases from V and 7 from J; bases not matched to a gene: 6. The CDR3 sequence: CASSYRGREQYF. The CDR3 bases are TGTGCCAGCAGTTACAGGGGTAGGGAGCAGTACTTC.

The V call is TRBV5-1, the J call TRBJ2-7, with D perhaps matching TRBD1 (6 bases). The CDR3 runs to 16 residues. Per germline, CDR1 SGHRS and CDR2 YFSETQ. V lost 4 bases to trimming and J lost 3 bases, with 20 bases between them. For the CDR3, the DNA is TGCGCCAGCAGCCGAGGGGCCAGGGGCTCGATCTACGAGCAGTACTTC. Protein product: CASSRGARGSIYEQYF.

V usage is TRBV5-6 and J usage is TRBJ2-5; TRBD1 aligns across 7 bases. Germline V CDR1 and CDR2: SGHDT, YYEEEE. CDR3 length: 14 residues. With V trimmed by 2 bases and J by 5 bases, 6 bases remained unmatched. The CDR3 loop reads CASSLRGRTETQYF. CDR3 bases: TGTGCCAGCAGCTTAAGGGGGCGCACGGAGACCCAGTACTTC.

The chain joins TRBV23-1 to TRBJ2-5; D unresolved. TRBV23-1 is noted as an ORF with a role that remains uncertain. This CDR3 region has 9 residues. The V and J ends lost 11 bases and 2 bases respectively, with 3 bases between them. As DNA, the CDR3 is TGCGCCCTACAAGAGACCCAGTACTTC. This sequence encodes CALQETQYF.

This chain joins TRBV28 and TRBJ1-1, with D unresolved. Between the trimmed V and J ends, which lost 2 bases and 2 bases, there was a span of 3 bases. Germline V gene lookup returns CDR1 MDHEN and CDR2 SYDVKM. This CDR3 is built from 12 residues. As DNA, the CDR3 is TGTGCCAGCAGTTTAATAAACACTGAAGCTTTCTTT. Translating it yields CASSLINTEAFF.

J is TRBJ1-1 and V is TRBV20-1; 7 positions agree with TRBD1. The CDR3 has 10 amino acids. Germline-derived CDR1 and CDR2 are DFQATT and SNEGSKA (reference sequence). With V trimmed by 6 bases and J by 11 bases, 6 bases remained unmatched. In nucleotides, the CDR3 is TGCAGTGCAGGGGACAGAGGTGCTTTCTTT. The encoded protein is CSAGDRGAFF.

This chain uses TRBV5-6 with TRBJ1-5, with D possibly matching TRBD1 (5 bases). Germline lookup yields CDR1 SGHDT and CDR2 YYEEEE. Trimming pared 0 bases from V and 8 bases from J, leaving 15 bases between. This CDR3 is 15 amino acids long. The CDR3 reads CASSLGPQGYEPQHF. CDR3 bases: TGTGCCAGCAGCTTGGGTCCGCAGGGTTATGAGCCCCAGCATTTT.

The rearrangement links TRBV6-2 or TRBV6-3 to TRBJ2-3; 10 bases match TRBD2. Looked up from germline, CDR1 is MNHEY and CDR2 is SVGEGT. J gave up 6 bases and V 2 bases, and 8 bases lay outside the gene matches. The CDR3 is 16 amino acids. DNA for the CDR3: TGTGCCAGCAGTTACCCTAGCGGGGGTCCCAGGGATACGCAGTATTTT. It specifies CASSYPSGGPRDTQYF.

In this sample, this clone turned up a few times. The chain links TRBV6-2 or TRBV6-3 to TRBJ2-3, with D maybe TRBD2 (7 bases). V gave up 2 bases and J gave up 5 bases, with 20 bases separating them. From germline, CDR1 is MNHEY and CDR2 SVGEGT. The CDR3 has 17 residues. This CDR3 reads CASSYVKGGADEDTQYF. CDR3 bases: TGTGCCAGCAGTTACGTCAAGGGGGGGGCCGATGAAGATACGCAGTATTTT.

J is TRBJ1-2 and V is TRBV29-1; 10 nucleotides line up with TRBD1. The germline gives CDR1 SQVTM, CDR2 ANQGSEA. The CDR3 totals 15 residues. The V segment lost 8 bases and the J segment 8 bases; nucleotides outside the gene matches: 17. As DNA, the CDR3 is TGCAGCTTCTACAACTCCGGGACAGGGGCTCGGGGCTACACCTTC. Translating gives CSFYNSGTGARGYTF.

Here the CDR3 DNA reads TGCGCCAGCAGCTTGGGGACAGGGCTAAGTGGCTACACCTTC. Encoded protein: CASSLGTGLSGYTF. The V call is TRBV5-1, the J call TRBJ1-2, with 8 bases fitting TRBD1. The V gene's germline CDR1 is SGHRS and CDR2 YFSETQ. This CDR3 contains 14 residues. The junction had 5 bases not matched to a gene; V was cut back by 0 bases and J by 7 bases.

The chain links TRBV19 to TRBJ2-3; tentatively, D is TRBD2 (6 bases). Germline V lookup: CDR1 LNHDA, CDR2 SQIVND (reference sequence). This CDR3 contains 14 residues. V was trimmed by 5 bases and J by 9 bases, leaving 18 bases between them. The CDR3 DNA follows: TGTGCCAGTAGTGTTTCTAGCGCAAAGGGCACGCAGTATTTT. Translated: CASSVSSAKGTQYF. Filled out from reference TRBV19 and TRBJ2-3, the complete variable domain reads DGGITQSPKYLFRKEGQNVTLSCEQNLNHDAMYWYRQDPGQGLRLIYYSQIVNDFQKGDIAEGYSVSREKKESFPLTVTSAQKNPTAFYLCASSVSSAKGTQYFGPGTRLTVL.

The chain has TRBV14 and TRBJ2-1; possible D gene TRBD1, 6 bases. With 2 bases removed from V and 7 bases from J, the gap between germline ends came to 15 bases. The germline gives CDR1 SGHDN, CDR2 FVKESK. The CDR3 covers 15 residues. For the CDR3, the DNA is TGTGCCAGCAGCCAAAAGTCAGGACAGCTGAATGAGCAGTTCTTC. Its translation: CASSQKSGQLNEQFF.